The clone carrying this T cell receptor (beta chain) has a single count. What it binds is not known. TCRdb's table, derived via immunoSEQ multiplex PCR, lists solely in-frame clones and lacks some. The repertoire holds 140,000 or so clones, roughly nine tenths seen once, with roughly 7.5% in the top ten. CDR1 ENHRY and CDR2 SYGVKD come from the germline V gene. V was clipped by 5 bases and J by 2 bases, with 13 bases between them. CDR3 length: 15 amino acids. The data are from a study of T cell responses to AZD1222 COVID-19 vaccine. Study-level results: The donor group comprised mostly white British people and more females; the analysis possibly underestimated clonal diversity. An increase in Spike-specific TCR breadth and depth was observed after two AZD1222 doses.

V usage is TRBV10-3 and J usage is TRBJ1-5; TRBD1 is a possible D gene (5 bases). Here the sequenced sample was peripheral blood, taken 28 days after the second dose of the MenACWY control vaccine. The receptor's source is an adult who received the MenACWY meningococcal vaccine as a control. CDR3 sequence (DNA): TGTGCCATCAGTCAGGGCGGGTTGGGCAATCAGCCCCAGCATTTT. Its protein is CAISQGGLGNQPQHF.